The source of this T cell receptor (beta chain) is a study of graft-versus-host responses after intestinal transplantation. Study at large: Tacrolimus and steroids were given for 3 to 4 years to all recipients after anti-thymocyte globulin induction.

Study-wide results and caveats: Maximum circulating GvH clone levels tracked with early post-transplant HvG decreases.

V gave up 3 bases and J gave up 4 bases; unmatched junction bases: 4. Per the germline V gene, CDR1 is MNHNS and CDR2 is SASEGT. This CDR3 region has 14 residues. Comment on this clone: Its target is not known.

The data were produced by immunoSEQ multiplex PCR, yet TCRdb's version contains in-frame clones alone and is incomplete. The table lists about 92,000 clones, roughly 87% of them singletons, with about 15% in the top ten. This receptor was obtained from a human donor who received an intestinal transplant. The sequenced sample was unstimulated CD8+ T cells sorted from spleen or lymph node cells, obtained before intestinal transplant. J is TRBJ2-7 and V is TRBV6-1, with TRBD1 matching over 9 bases. The CDR3 reads CASSEPTGGYEQYF. CDR3 coding DNA: TGTGCCAGCAGTGAGCCGACAGGGGGATACGAGCAGTACTTC.